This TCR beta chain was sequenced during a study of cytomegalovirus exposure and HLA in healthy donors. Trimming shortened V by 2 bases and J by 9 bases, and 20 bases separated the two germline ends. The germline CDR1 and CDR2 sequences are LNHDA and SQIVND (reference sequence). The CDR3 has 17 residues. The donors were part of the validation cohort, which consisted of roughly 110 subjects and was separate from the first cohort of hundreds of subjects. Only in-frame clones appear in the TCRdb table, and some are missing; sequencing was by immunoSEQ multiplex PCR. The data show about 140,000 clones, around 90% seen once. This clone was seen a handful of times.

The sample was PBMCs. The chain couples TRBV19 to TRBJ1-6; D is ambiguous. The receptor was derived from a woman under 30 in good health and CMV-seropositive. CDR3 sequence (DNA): TGTGCCAGTAGTATAAGTCCGGGGATGGCCATTGTTTCACCCCTCCACTTT. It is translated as CASSISPGMAIVSPLHF.